This TCR beta chain was documented in a study of graft-versus-host responses after intestinal transplantation. The overall study: Each of the recipients got a multivisceral, liver-intestinal, or isolated intestinal transplant. Recipients were all induced with anti-thymocyte globulin, then given tacrolimus and steroids for approximately three years.

There are 12 residues in the CDR3. The V gene lost 4 bases and the J gene lost 11 bases, with 14 bases spanning the gap. The germline CDR1 and CDR2 sequences are SGHRS and YFSETQ. Repertoires were generated with immunoSEQ multiplex PCR, while TCRdb's copy carries only in-frame clones and drops some. The data contain roughly 46,000 clones, about 93% of them seen just once; the ten biggest clones take up under 7.5%. Comments on this clone: Its specificity is unknown.

Overall study findings and caveats: Researchers found GvH clones in recipient marrow, and some showed up first in ileum or blood.

The source was PBMCs, collected roughly 860 days after a first intestinal transplant, on the day of a second. This TCR was recovered from a human patient who received an intestinal transplant, so some T cells may come from the graft donor. This chain uses TRBV5-1 with TRBJ2-3; D not certain. CDR3 loop: CASSHDALGQYF. The CDR3 region has the DNA TGCGCCAGCAGCCACGATGCCCTAGGGCAGTATTTT.